The 26 T cell receptor beta chains in this list originate from one sample, sequenced in a study of shared clonotypes between healthy human individuals. Naive-designated CD8 cells lacked CD45RO, were positively enriched for CCR7, and omitted terminally differentiated effector memory CD45RA+ cells. The method was immunoSEQ multiplex PCR; TCRdb's version includes in-frame clones alone and lacks a portion of them. Among millions of clones listed, about 92% were seen once. The sample comprised naive CD8+ T cells from PBMCs. These receptor sequences come from a young man in good health. Some clones in this sample may be carry-over from other donors' samples.

Of note for this clone: Distinct nucleotide sequences in the sample also encode this CDR3. The chain is built from TRBV6-6 and TRBJ2-3, with D unclear. Germline V gene lookup returns CDR1 MNHNY and CDR2 SVGAGI (reference sequence). V lost 0 bases to trimming and J lost 5 bases, with 3 bases between them. The CDR3 consists of 12 residues. The DNA for the CDR3 is TGTGCCAGCAGTTACTCAAAAGATACGCAGTATTTT. It translates to CASSYSKDTQYF.

The V and J genes are TRBV19 and TRBJ2-4; the D is unclear. The V and J ends lost 3 bases and 0 bases respectively, with 6 bases between them. CDR1 is LNHDA and CDR2 is SQIVND in the germline V gene (reference sequence). This CDR3 has 14 residues. In nucleotides, the CDR3 is TGTGCCAGTAGTATCTCTCTAGCCAAAAACATTCAGTACTTC. This gives the protein CASSISLAKNIQYF.

The V and J genes are TRBV28 and TRBJ2-7; 9 bases agree with TRBD2. CDR3 length: 15 amino acids. Looked up from germline, CDR1 is MDHEN and CDR2 is SYDVKM. The junction had 6 bases not matched to a gene; V was cut back by 3 bases and J by 3 bases. The chain's CDR3 is CASSLGGRGSYEQYF. Written as DNA, the CDR3 is TGTGCCAGCAGTTTGGGCGGGAGGGGGAGCTACGAGCAGTACTTC. The complete variable domain, with remaining parts taken from reference TRBV28 and TRBJ2-7, reads DVKVTQSSRYLVKRTGEKVFLECVQDMDHENMFWYRQDPGLGLRLIYFSYDVKMKEKGDIPEGYSVSREKKERFSLILESASTNQTSMYLCASSLGGRGSYEQYFGPGTRLTVT.

The rearrangement uses TRBV5-5 and TRBJ1-1; D gene unclear. V was cut by 2 bases and J by 1 base, with 12 bases left in between. The CDR3 is made up of 15 amino acids. Germline-derived CDR1 and CDR2 are SGHKS and YYEKEE (reference sequence). CDR3 bases: TGTGCCAGCAGCTTATTATGGTCGAGGAACACTGAAGCTTTCTTT. Translating gives CASSLLWSRNTEAFF.

A word on this clone: Other DNA sequences in this specimen translate into the identical CDR3. The rearrangement links TRBV7-2 to TRBJ1-5; D is ambiguous. This CDR3 is 15 amino acids long. V lost 0 bases and J 0 bases, leaving 6 bases between the germline ends. Germline assignment: CDR1 SGHTA and CDR2 FQGNSA. DNA for the CDR3: TGTGCCAGCAGCTTAGCGGGGAGTAGCAATCAGCCCCAGCATTTT. This encodes CASSLAGSSNQPQHF.

V usage is TRBV18 and J usage is TRBJ2-5, with D perhaps TRBD2 (6 bases). Germline V gene data show CDR1 as KGHSH and CDR2 as LQKENI. The CDR3 is 13 amino acids. The V end lost 1 base, the J end lost 4 bases, and 7 bases lay between the germline ends. CDR3 nucleotide sequence: TGTGCCAGCTCACCACGGGACTCAGAGACCCAGTACTTC. Amino acid sequence: CASSPRDSETQYF.

The gene calls are TRBV28 and TRBJ2-5; D not certain. V lost 3 bases, J lost 9 bases, and 8 bases lay in between. The CDR3 extends over 11 amino acids. Germline V gene sequence: CDR1 MDHEN, CDR2 SYDVKM. CDR3 amino acids: CASSFQLSQYF. In nucleotides, the CDR3 is TGTGCCAGCAGTTTTCAGTTGTCCCAGTACTTC.

This chain joins TRBV10-1 and TRBJ2-1; D gene uncertain. The germline V gene encodes CDR1 WNHNN and CDR2 SYGVQD (reference sequence). V was shortened by 4 bases and J by 6 bases, with 7 bases between the two germline ends. The CDR3 sequence is 12 residues long. The CDR3 is CASSGGINEQFF. The DNA for the CDR3 is TGCGCCAGCAGTGGTGGGATCAATGAGCAGTTCTTC.

The rearrangement joins TRBV7-2 to TRBJ1-5, with a weak D call TRBD1 (6 bases). Trimming took off 5 bases at V and 7 bases at J, with 15 bases between the two ends. The germline V gene has CDR1 SGHTA and CDR2 FQGNSA. There are 14 residues in the CDR3. CDR3 sequence (DNA): TGTGCCAGCAGCGTAACAGGGTTCGGACAGCCCCAGCATTTT. Translated, it gives CASSVTGFGQPQHF.

With regard to this clone: Other DNA sequences in this sample translate to the same CDR3. This sequence joins TRBV7-9 and TRBJ2-7, with 7 bases fitting TRBD1. From germline, CDR1 is SEHNR and CDR2 FQNEAQ (reference sequence). The J segment lost 2 bases and the V segment lost 5 bases, leaving 6 bases of the junction unmatched. The CDR3 length is 14 residues. The CDR3 spells CASSTRTGTYEQYF. The CDR3, as DNA: TGTGCCAGCAGCACCCGGACAGGAACCTACGAGCAGTACTTC.

The chain carries TRBV27 and TRBJ1-2; possibly TRBD1 for D (6 bases). CDR3 length equals 17 residues. The germline CDR1 and CDR2 sequences are MNHEY and SMNVEV (reference sequence). The V end lost 3 bases, the J end lost 4 bases, and 21 bases lay between the germline ends. CDR3 protein: CASSFLSGDPLRYGYTF. In DNA, the CDR3 is TGTGCCAGCAGTTTCTTATCAGGGGACCCTCTTCGCTATGGCTACACCTTC.

The CDR3 sequence is CSTWDIGSDGYTF. DNA of the CDR3: TGCAGCACATGGGACATCGGGTCGGATGGCTACACCTTC. The chain is built from TRBV29-1 and TRBJ1-2; D is possibly TRBD1 (6 bases). Germline lookup yields CDR1 SQVTM and CDR2 ANQGSEA. This CDR3 has 13 amino acids. Trimming took 8 bases from V and 6 from J, leaving 19 bases between them.

V gene TRBV15 combines with J gene TRBJ1-5; no clear D gene. CDR3 length: 17 amino acids. V shed 0 bases and J shed 9 bases, with 21 bases lying between them. Looked up from germline, CDR1 is LNHNV and CDR2 is YYDKDF (reference sequence). The CDR3 DNA reads TGTGCCACCAGCAGAGATCCCCCGCCAGACCCGGACGGGCCCCAGCATTTT. Translation gives CATSRDPPPDPDGPQHF.

V usage is TRBV9 and J usage is TRBJ1-5; 12 bases map to TRBD1. V was pared by 7 bases and J by 1 base, with 15 bases of the junction left unmatched. The CDR3 loop spans 19 amino acids. Germline values: CDR1 SGDLS, CDR2 YYNGEE. The CDR3 bases are TGTGCCAGCCTCAGTCCGGGACAGGGGGCCAGATCGAGCAATCAGCCCCAGCATTTT. Residues: CASLSPGQGARSSNQPQHF.

This clone was found once. Other DNA sequences in the same sample also yield this CDR3. The CDR3 here is CASSKDRNQPQHF. In DNA form, the CDR3 reads TGTGCCAGCAGCAAGGACAGGAATCAGCCCCAGCATTTT. This chain uses TRBV7-9 with TRBJ1-5, with 7 bases matching TRBD1. This CDR3 is built from 13 residues. Germline CDR1 is SEHNR and CDR2 is FQNEAQ (reference sequence). After removal of 5 bases from V and 4 bases from J, the junction contained 2 bases not matched to a gene.

The chain combines TRBV5-6 with TRBJ2-3; 11 bases align to TRBD1. Germline trimming cut 3 bases from V and 10 bases from J; bases unmatched to any gene: 4. Germline CDR1 and CDR2: SGHDT and YYEEEE. CDR3 length equals 13 residues. The CDR3 region has the DNA TGTGCCAGCAGCTGGACAGGGGGCTCAGCGCAGTATTTT. Its protein product is CASSWTGGSAQYF.

The chain has TRBV28 and TRBJ2-1; 7 bases align to TRBD2. The CDR3 totals 15 residues. Germline V lookup: CDR1 MDHEN, CDR2 SYDVKM. Trimming cost V 2 bases and J 5 bases; bases outside gene matches: 6. CDR3 amino acids: CASSLRTRRDNEQFF. The CDR3 DNA follows: TGTGCCAGCAGTTTACGGACTAGGCGAGACAATGAGCAGTTCTTC. The full variable domain, rest sourced from reference TRBV28 and TRBJ2-1, is DVKVTQSSRYLVKRTGEKVFLECVQDMDHENMFWYRQDPGLGLRLIYFSYDVKMKEKGDIPEGYSVSREKKERFSLILESASTNQTSMYLCASSLRTRRDNEQFFGPGTRLTVL.

The chain uses TRBV19 and TRBJ1-4; D remains ambiguous. The CDR3 is made up of 15 amino acids. The germline V gene has CDR1 LNHDA and CDR2 SQIVND (reference sequence). Trimming cost V 5 bases and J 6 bases, with 16 bases left between them. The CDR3 reads CASSPREGLDEKLFF. CDR3 nucleotides: TGTGCCAGTAGTCCCAGAGAGGGTTTGGATGAAAAACTGTTTTTT.

V is TRBV9 and J is TRBJ1-2, with a tentative D call TRBD1 (5 bases). The CDR3 extends over 14 amino acids. The ends were cut back, 3 bases at V and 0 bases at J, with 9 bases in the middle. CDR1 is SGDLS and CDR2 is YYNGEE in the germline V gene. The CDR3 DNA is TGTGCCAGCAGCGGAACAGGACCTAACTATGGCTACACCTTC. Translation gives CASSGTGPNYGYTF.

This clone was observed once. The same CDR3 also results from other DNA sequences found in this sample. The rearrangement links TRBV7-9 to TRBJ2-7; perhaps D is TRBD1 or TRBD2 (5 bases each). Germline V gene data show CDR1 as SEHNR and CDR2 as FQNEAQ (reference sequence). Trimming stripped 1 base from V and 2 bases from J, with 9 bases between. This CDR3 region has 14 residues. The DNA for the CDR3 is TGTGCCAGCAGCTTAGTGGGACCGACCTACGAGCAGTACTTC. Protein: CASSLVGPTYEQYF.

This chain links TRBV29-1 with TRBJ2-5; TRBD2 matches 13 bases. With V trimmed by 6 bases and J by 5 bases, 9 bases remained unmatched. Germline V gene sequence: CDR1 SQVTM, CDR2 ANQGSEA. The CDR3 has 15 residues. Here the CDR3 DNA reads TGCAGCGTAAAGGGACTAGCGGGAAGAAGGGAGACCCAGTACTTC. Protein product: CSVKGLAGRRETQYF.

The rearrangement links TRBV12-5 to TRBJ2-7; the match to TRBD1 covers 8 bases. Trimming cost V 6 bases and J 0 bases; bases outside gene matches: 4. The CDR3 covers 14 residues. The germline CDR1 and CDR2 sequences are LGHNT and FRNRAP. The CDR3 reads CASGWTGPSYEQYF. The DNA for the CDR3 is TGTGCTAGTGGCTGGACAGGGCCCTCCTACGAGCAGTACTTC. The complete variable domain, with remaining parts taken from reference TRBV12-5 and TRBJ2-7, reads DARVTQTPRHKVTEMGQEVTMRCQPILGHNTVFWYRQTMMQGLELLAYFRNRAPLDDSGMPKDRFSAEMPDATLATLKIQPSEPRDSAVYFCASGWTGPSYEQYFGPGTRLTVT.

The J gene is TRBJ2-1, the V gene TRBV28; weak D call: TRBD2 (6 bases). The germline V and J ends were trimmed by 8 bases and 2 bases, with 16 bases remaining between them. The CDR3 sequence is 15 residues long. CDR1 MDHEN and CDR2 SYDVKM come from the germline V gene. The CDR3 here is CASQLGGNTYNEQFF. The CDR3 nucleotides read TGTGCCAGCCAACTGGGGGGAAACACCTACAATGAGCAGTTCTTC. Based on the CDR3 plus reference TRBV28 and TRBJ2-1, the full variable domain is DVKVTQSSRYLVKRTGEKVFLECVQDMDHENMFWYRQDPGLGLRLIYFSYDVKMKEKGDIPEGYSVSREKKERFSLILESASTNQTSMYLCASQLGGNTYNEQFFGPGTRLTVL.

In its sample, this clone was seen once. The V gene is TRBV27, the J gene TRBJ2-3, with 8 bases lining up with TRBD2. J lost 5 bases, V lost 6 bases, and 10 bases had no gene match. Germline V CDR1 and CDR2: MNHEY, SMNVEV (reference sequence). This CDR3 has 15 amino acids. The CDR3 spells CASRSGTRRRDTQYF. The CDR3 DNA sequence: TGTGCCAGCAGGTCCGGGACTAGGAGGAGAGATACGCAGTATTTT.

This rearrangement joins TRBV7-8 to TRBJ1-5; weak D call: TRBD1 (6 bases). Germline V gene sequence: CDR1 SGHVS, CDR2 FQNEAQ. Between the trimmed V and J ends, which lost 0 bases and 6 bases, there was a span of 12 bases. The CDR3 loop spans 15 amino acids. CDR3 coding DNA: TGTGCCAGCAGCTTAGCGAGGGGGTCTACTCAGCCCCAGCATTTT. Protein: CASSLARGSTQPQHF.

V usage is TRBV13 and J usage is TRBJ2-2; TRBD1 aligns across 8 bases. V lost 4 bases to trimming and J lost 2 bases; unmatched junction nucleotides: 6. Germline CDR1 reads PRHDT; CDR2 reads FYEKMQ (reference sequence). This CDR3 region has 16 residues. CDR3 loop: CASSYFTGGNTGELFF. CDR3 bases: TGTGCCAGCAGCTATTTTACAGGGGGAAACACCGGGGAGCTGTTTTTT.